This T cell receptor (beta chain) was recorded in a study of T cell responses to AZD1222 COVID-19 vaccine. Produced via immunoSEQ multiplex PCR; TCRdb's table is partial and in-frame only. The table has approximately 220,000 clones, 90% to 95% seen once; the top ten hold approximately 1%. This clonotype was sampled from an adult in good health. Sequenced here: peripheral blood, sampled on day 0 of MenACWY control vaccination.

CDR3 DNA: TGCGCCAGCAGGTCTAGCGGGGTGGATACGCAGTATTTT. Encoded protein: CASRSSGVDTQYF. The V call is TRBV5-1, the J call TRBJ2-3, with 9 positions matching TRBD2. The V gene end was trimmed by 5 bases and the J gene end by 6 bases; junction bases not matched to a gene: 4. Germline CDR1 reads SGHRS; CDR2 reads YFSETQ. The CDR3 loop spans 13 amino acids.